This TCR beta chain is from a study of T cells in Graves' hyperthyroidism and ophthalmopathy. Study-wide results and caveats: From stable hyperthyroidism, ophthalmopathy was set apart by a 13 V-J model. Blood held most thyroid clonotypes expanded above 0.001 frequency.

Duration under 3 months, a NOSPECS grade of at least 4, and a Clinical Activity Score of at least 3 characterized the ophthalmopathy patients. Out of roughly 9.1 ml of fresh peripheral blood came the PBMCs. CDR3 length: 16 amino acids. From germline, CDR1 is MDHEN and CDR2 SYDVKM. Trimming stripped 8 bases from V and 4 bases from J, with 21 bases between. This clonotype was detected many times. The antigen remains undetermined. Amplified TCR beta CDR3 regions came from RNA transcripts. The HTBI primer set drove a first-round RT-PCR of the TCR CDR3. One entry per CDR3 protein, called by TCRdb with MiXCR from the multiplex PCR reads. The sample includes 300,000 to 350,000 distinct CDR3 sequences, roughly 20% of them seen just once.

Sequencing was performed on blood. The source is a woman aged 40 to 55 with Graves' ophthalmopathy. The V gene is TRBV28, the J gene TRBJ1-3; D call uncertain. The CDR3 protein is CASGSPRVDQGNTIYF. The CDR3 DNA is TGTGCCAGCGGATCTCCTAGGGTCGACCAGGGAAACACCATATATTTT.